A selection of T cell receptor beta chains follows, all from one sample in a study of cytomegalovirus exposure and HLA in healthy donors. Some clones are missing from TCRdb's copy, which holds only in-frame ones; the method was immunoSEQ multiplex PCR. Among about 160,000 clones listed, around 80% were seen once. The sequenced material came from PBMCs. These TCRs come from a man aged 18 to 30 in good health and CMV-seronegative. The CDR3 runs from the conserved cysteine through the conserved F or W. The order of the fields is V gene, clone size, J gene, D gene, CDR3 protein, CDR3 DNA. The D gene is left open where the match is weak. Size tells how often a clone was seen (once, few, many) or the class of an expanded clone, and some rows leave it out.

>TRBV5-6|.|TRBJ1-1|.
CASSNQPGGGTEAFF
TGTGCCAGCAGCAACCAGCCTGGCGGGGGTACTGAAGCTTTCTTT
>TRBV11-2|.|TRBJ2-2|TRBD2
CASSGRGPGGTGELFF
TGTGCCAGCAGCGGTAGAGGGCCGGGGGGCACCGGGGAGCTGTTTTTT
>TRBV9|.|TRBJ2-7|TRBD2
CASSPLAGEVTYEQYF
TGTGCCAGCAGCCCCTTAGCGGGGGAGGTAACCTACGAGCAGTACTTC
>TRBV29-1|.|TRBJ2-5|.
CSAGTGETQYF
TGCAGCGCTGGGACTGGGGAGACCCAGTACTTC
>TRBV19|few|TRBJ1-1|TRBD1
CASTLTGMNTEAFF
TGTGCCAGTACCCTGACAGGGATGAACACTGAAGCTTTCTTT
>TRBV7-9|.|TRBJ1-2|.
CASSLELRDALVYGYTF
TGTGCCAGCAGCTTGGAGTTGCGGGACGCCCTAGTCTATGGCTACACCTTC
>TRBV9|.|TRBJ1-1|.
CASSALTDTEAFF
TGTGCCAGCAGCGCCTTGACAGACACTGAAGCTTTCTTT
>TRBV15|.|TRBJ2-1|.
CATSRDFQAQFF
TGTGCCACCAGCAGAGATTTCCAGGCGCAGTTCTTC
>TRBV28|once|TRBJ2-5|.
CASRPGAAQREQYF
TGTGCCAGCAGACCAGGGGCCGCCCAGAGGGAGCAGTACTTC
>TRBV14|.|TRBJ1-2|TRBD1
CASRRTGTTGYTF
TGTGCCAGCAGGCGGACAGGCACTACCGGCTACACCTTC
>TRBV5-4|.|TRBJ2-7|TRBD2
CASSLGRGDTYEQYF
TGTGCCAGCAGCTTGGGGCGGGGGGATACCTACGAGCAGTACTTC
>TRBV5-4|.|TRBJ2-7|TRBD2
CASTLRGGSSYEQYF
TGTGCCAGCACCTTGCGGGGCGGGAGCTCCTACGAGCAGTACTTC
>TRBV7-9|.|TRBJ2-3|TRBD1
CASSGWDRGMGTDTQYF
TGTGCCAGCAGCGGCTGGGACAGGGGAATGGGCACAGATACGCAGTATTTT
>TRBV5-1|.|TRBJ1-4|.
CASSLSGGQGEKLFF
TGCGCCAGCAGCTTGAGCGGGGGGCAGGGGGAAAAACTGTTTTTT
>TRBV19|.|TRBJ2-5|.
CASSQGSYAAWETQYF
TGTGCCAGTAGTCAAGGATCTTACGCGGCTTGGGAGACCCAGTACTTC
>TRBV5-5|.|TRBJ2-5|TRBD2
CASTLGLAGAPGETQYF
TGTGCCAGCACCCTGGGGCTAGCGGGGGCCCCGGGGGAGACCCAGTACTTC
>TRBV15|.|TRBJ2-7|.
CATSTRYKRNEQYF
TGTGCCACCAGCACCAGGTACAAGCGGAACGAGCAGTACTTC
>TRBV6-1|.|TRBJ2-2|TRBD1
CASSDPGTEVTGELFF
TGTGCCAGCAGTGATCCCGGGACAGAGGTTACTGGGGAGCTGTTTTTT
>TRBV28|.|TRBJ2-5|TRBD1
CASSPLQGVQETQYF
TGTGCCAGCAGTCCGCTACAGGGGGTTCAGGAGACCCAGTACTTC
>TRBV30|.|TRBJ1-1|TRBD1
CAWTRGDTEAFF
TGTGCCTGGACCAGGGGGGACACTGAAGCTTTCTTT
>TRBV16|.|TRBJ2-1|.
CASSQLSNEQFF
TGTGCCAGCAGCCAACTTTCGAATGAGCAGTTCTTC
>TRBV7-8|.|TRBJ1-2|.
CASSLGGWEGYTF
TGTGCCAGCAGTCTTGGAGGGTGGGAAGGCTACACCTTC
>TRBV10-3|few|TRBJ1-5|.
CAISESEGRGGQPQHF
TGTGCCATCAGTGAGTCGGAGGGGAGGGGAGGCCAGCCCCAGCATTTT